This T cell receptor (beta chain) stems from a study of blood T cell repertoires in COVID-19. Study as a whole: Sites across the United States, Italy and Spain contributed samples from acute and convalescent COVID-19. T cells, B-cell-depleted T cells, or PBMCs supplied cDNA or gDNA.

The count of this clone is one. The trim removed 5 bases at V and 2 bases at J, leaving 3 bases unmatched. The CDR3 sequence is 15 residues long. CDR1 and CDR2 (germline): SNHLY, FYNNEI. In the authors' workflow: The authors estimated nucleated cell counts from reference gene primer amplification. Sequencing used immunoSEQ multiplex PCR; TCRdb keeps in-frame clones, though not all of them. That table gives V, J and clone size, and the DNA gave D and trimming. In the table there are 110,000 to 150,000 clones, over 75% of which are singletons. The chain links TRBV2 to TRBJ2-3, with 11 bases matching TRBD2. This clonotype was obtained from a woman in her forties or fifties with acute or convalescent COVID-19. Sequencing used peripheral blood. CDR3 loop: CASSPLAGATDTQYF. The CDR3 DNA sequence: TGTGCCAGCAGTCCACTAGCGGGGGCCACAGATACGCAGTATTTT.